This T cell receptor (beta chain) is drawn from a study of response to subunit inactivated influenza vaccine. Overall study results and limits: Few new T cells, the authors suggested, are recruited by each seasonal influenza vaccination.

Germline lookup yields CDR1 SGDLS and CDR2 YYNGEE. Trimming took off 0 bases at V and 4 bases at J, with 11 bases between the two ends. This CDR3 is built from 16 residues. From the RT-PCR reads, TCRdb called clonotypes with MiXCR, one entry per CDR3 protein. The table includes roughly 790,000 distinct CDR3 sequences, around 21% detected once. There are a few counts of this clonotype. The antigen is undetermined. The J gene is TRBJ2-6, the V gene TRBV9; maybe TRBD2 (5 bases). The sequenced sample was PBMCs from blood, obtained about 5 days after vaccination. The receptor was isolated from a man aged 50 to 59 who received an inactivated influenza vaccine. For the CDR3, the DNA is TGTGCCAGCAGCGTAGAAGCCGGGGTAGGGGCCAACGTCCTGACTTTC. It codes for CASSVEAGVGANVLTF. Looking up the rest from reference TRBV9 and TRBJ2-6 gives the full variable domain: DSGVTQTPKHLITATGQRVTLRCSPRSGDLSVYWYQQSLDQGLQFLIQYYNGEERAKGNILERFSAQQFPDLHSELNLSSLELGDSALYFCASSVEAGVGANVLTFGAGSRLTVL.